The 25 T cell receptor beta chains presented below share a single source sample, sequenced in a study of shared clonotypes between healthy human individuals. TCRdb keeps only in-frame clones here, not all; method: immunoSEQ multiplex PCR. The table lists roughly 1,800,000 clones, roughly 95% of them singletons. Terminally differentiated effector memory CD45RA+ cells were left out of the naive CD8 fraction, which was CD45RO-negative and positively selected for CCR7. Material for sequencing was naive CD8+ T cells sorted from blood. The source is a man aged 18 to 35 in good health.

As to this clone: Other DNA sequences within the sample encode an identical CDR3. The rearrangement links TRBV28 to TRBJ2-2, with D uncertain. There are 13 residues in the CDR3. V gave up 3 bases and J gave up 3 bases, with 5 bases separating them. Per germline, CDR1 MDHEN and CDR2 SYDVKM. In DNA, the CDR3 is TGTGCCAGCAGTTTCCGATACACCGGGGAGCTGTTTTTT. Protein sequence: CASSFRYTGELFF.

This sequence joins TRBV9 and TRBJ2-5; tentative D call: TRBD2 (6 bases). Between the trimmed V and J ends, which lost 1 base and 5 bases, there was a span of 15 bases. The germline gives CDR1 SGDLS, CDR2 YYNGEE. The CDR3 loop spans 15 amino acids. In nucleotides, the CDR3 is TGTGCCAGCAGCGTATTGGAGGGTCTGGGGGAGACCCAGTACTTC. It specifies CASSVLEGLGETQYF.

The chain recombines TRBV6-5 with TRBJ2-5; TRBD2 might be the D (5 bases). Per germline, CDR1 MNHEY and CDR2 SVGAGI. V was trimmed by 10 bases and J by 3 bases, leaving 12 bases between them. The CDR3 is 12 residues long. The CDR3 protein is CATRGLEETQYF. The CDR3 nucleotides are TGTGCCACCCGCGGACTGGAAGAGACCCAGTACTTC.

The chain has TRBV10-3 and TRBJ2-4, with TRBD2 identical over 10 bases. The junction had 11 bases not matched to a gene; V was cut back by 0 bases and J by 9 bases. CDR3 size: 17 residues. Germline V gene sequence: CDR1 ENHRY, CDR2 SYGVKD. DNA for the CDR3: TGTGCCATCAGTGAGTCGAACCTAGCGGGAGACCTCAGCATTCAGTACTTC. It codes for CAISESNLAGDLSIQYF.

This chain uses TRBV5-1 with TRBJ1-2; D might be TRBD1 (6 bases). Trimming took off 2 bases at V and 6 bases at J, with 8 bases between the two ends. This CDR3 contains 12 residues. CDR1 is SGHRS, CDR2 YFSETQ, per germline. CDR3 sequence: CASSFSGDGYTF. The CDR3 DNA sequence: TGCGCCAGCAGCTTCTCAGGGGATGGCTACACCTTC.

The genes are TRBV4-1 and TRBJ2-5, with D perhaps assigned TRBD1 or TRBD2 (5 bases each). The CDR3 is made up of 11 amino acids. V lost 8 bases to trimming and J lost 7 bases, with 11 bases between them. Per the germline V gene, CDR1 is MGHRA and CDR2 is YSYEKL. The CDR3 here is CASSWGRTQYF. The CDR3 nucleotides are TGCGCCAGCTCCTGGGGGAGGACCCAGTACTTC.

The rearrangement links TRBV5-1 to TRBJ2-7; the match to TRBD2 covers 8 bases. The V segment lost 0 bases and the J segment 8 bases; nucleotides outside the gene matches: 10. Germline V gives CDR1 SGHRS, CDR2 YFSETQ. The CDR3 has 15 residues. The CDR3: CASSLEPGGPDQQYF. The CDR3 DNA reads TGCGCCAGCAGCTTGGAACCGGGGGGGCCTGATCAGCAGTACTTC.

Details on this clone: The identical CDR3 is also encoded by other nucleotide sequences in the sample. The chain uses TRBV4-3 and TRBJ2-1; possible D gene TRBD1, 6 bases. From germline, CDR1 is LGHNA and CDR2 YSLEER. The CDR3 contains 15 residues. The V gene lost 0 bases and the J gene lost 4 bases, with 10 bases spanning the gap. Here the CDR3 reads CASSQDRTAYNEQFF. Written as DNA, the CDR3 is TGCGCCAGCAGCCAAGATAGGACAGCATACAATGAGCAGTTCTTC.

The CDR3 bases are TGTGCCAGCAGTGCTCTAGGGGAAGATGGGGATGTGCAGTTCTTC. Encoded protein: CASSALGEDGDVQFF. The J gene is TRBJ2-1, the V gene TRBV2, with D perhaps matching TRBD1 (5 bases). CDR1 and CDR2 from the germline V gene are SNHLY and FYNNEI. Trimming left V 4 bases short and J 12 bases short, with 22 bases between. The CDR3 has 15 residues.

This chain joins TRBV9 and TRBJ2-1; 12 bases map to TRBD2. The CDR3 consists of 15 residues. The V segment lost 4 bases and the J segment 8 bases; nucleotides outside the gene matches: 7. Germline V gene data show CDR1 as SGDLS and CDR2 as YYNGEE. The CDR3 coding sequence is TGTGCCAGCAGCTCTAGCGGGGGGGCCCGACATGAGCAGTTCTTC. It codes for CASSSSGGARHEQFF.

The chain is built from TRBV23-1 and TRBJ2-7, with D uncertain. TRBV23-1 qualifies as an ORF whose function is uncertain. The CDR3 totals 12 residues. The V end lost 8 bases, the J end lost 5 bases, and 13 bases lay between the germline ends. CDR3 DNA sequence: TGCGCCAGCCCCCCCGGCCCGCACGAGCAGTACTTC. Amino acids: CASPPGPHEQYF.

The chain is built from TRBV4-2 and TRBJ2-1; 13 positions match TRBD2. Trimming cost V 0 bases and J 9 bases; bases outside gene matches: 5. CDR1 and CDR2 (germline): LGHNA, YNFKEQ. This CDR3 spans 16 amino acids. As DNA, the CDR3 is TGTGCCAGCAGCCAAGATACTAGCGGGGGGGCAGGTGAGCAGTTCTTC. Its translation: CASSQDTSGGAGEQFF.

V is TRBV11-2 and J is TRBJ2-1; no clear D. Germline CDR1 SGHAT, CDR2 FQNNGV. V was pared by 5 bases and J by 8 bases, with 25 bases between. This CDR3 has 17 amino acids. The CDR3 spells CASSLRGRLDPWDEQFF. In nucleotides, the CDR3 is TGTGCCAGCAGCCTTAGAGGTCGCCTAGACCCCTGGGATGAGCAGTTCTTC.

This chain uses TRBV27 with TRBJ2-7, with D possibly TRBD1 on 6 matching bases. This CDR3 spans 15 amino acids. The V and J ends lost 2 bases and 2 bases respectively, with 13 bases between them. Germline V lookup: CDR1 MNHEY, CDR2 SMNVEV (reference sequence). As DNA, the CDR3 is TGTGCCAGCAGTTTAACGGGACACTACGCCTACGAGCAGTACTTC. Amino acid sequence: CASSLTGHYAYEQYF.

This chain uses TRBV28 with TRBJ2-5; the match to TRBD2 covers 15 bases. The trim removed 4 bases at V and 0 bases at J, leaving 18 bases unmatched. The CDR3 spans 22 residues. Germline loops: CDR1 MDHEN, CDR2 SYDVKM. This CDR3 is CASSSTDPGTSGGSLYQETQYF. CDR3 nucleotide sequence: TGTGCCAGCAGTTCGACCGATCCCGGGACTAGCGGGGGGTCCTTATACCAAGAGACCCAGTACTTC.

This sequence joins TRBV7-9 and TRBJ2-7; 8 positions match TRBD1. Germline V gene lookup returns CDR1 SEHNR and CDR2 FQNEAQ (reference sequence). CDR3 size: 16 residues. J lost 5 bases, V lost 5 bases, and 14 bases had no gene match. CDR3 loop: CASSQEDRAAPDEQYF. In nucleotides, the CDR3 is TGTGCCAGCAGCCAAGAGGACAGGGCCGCCCCTGACGAGCAGTACTTC.

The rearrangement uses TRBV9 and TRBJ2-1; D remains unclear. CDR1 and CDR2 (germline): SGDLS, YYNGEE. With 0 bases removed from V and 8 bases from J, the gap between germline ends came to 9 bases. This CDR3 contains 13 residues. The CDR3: CASSVGQDHEQFF. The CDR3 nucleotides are TGTGCCAGCAGCGTAGGGCAGGACCATGAGCAGTTCTTC.

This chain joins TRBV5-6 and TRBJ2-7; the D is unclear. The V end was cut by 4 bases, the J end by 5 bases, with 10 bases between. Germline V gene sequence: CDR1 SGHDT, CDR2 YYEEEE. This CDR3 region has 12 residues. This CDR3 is CASSEHSNEQYF. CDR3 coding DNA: TGTGCCAGCAGCGAGCATAGTAACGAGCAGTACTTC.

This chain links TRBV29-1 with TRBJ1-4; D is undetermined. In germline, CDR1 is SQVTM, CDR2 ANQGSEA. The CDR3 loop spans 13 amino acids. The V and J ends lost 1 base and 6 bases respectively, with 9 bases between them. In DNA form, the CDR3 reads TGCAGCGTTGAAGTGAGCGGGGATGAAAAACTGTTTTTT. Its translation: CSVEVSGDEKLFF.

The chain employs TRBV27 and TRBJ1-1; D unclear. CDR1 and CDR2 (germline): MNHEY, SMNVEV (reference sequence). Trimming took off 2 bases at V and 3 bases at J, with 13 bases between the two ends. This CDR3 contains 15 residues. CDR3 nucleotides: TGTGCCAGCAGTTTAACCCCCCTAGGGTACACTGAAGCTTTCTTT. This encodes CASSLTPLGYTEAFF.

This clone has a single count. The CDR3 bases are TGTGCCAGTAGCCCCACAGGGAGCCATGGCTACACCTTC. This sequence encodes CASSPTGSHGYTF. J is TRBJ1-2 and V is TRBV19; D perhaps matches TRBD1 (6 bases). The V end was cut by 6 bases, the J end by 6 bases, with 14 bases between. The CDR3 is 13 residues long. Germline values: CDR1 LNHDA, CDR2 SQIVND (reference sequence).

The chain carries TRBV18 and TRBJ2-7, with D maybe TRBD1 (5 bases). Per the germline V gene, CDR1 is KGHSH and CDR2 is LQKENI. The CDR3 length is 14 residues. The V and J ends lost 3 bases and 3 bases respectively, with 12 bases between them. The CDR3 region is CASSPPGQNYEQYF. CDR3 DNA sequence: TGTGCCAGCTCACCCCCCGGACAAAACTACGAGCAGTACTTC.

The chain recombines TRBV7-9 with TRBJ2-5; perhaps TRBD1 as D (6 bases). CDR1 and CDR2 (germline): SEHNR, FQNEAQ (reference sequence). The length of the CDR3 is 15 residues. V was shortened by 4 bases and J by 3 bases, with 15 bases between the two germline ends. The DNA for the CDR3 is TGTGCCAGCAGCTCTTCACAGGGATTCGAAGAGACCCAGTACTTC. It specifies CASSSSQGFEETQYF.

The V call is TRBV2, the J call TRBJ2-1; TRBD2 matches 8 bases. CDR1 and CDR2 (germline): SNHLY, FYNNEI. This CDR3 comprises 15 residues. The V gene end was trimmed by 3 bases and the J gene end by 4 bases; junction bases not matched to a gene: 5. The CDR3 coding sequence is TGTGCCAGCAGTGATCGGAGCGGGAGTTACAATGAGCAGTTCTTC. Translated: CASSDRSGSYNEQFF.

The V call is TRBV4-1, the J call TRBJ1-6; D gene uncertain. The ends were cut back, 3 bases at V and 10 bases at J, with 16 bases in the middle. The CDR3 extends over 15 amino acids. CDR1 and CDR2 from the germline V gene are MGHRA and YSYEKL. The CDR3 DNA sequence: TGCGCCAGCAGCCAGGAGTTCGACGCAGGCTCACCCCTCCACTTT. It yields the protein CASSQEFDAGSPLHF.